This passage covers 4 T cell receptor beta chains from one sample sequenced in a study of response to subunit inactivated influenza vaccine. Each CDR3 protein gets one entry after TCRdb re-called the RT-PCR reads with MiXCR. There are about 530,000 distinct CDR3 sequences in the sample; 10% to 15% occur only once, and approximately 10% lies in the top ten. The source material was PBMCs from blood, sampled on the day of vaccination. All receptors derive from a man between 45 and 60 years old who received an inactivated influenza vaccine.

V usage is TRBV5-1 and J usage is TRBJ2-5; D not resolved. Germline V gene sequence: CDR1 SGHRS, CDR2 YFSETQ. The CDR3 is 13 residues long. Trimming took off 1 base at V and 2 bases at J, with 6 bases between the two ends. The CDR3 sequence: CASSLYSQETQYF. CDR3 in DNA: TGCGCCAGCAGCTTGTACAGTCAAGAGACCCAGTACTTC.

A few counts support this clonotype. J is TRBJ2-1 and V is TRBV20-1; D call uncertain. Germline loops: CDR1 DFQATT, CDR2 SNEGSKA (reference sequence). Trimming removed 6 bases at V and 6 bases at J, with 6 bases between. The length of the CDR3 is 10 residues. The CDR3: CSASTNEQFF. CDR3 nucleotide sequence: TGCAGTGCGAGTACCAATGAGCAGTTCTTC.

The chain couples TRBV4-3 to TRBJ2-4; either TRBD1 or TRBD2 may supply D (5 bases each). The V gene's germline CDR1 is LGHNA and CDR2 YSLEER. This CDR3 is 18 amino acids long. V shed 0 bases and J shed 0 bases, with 15 bases lying between them. The CDR3, as DNA: TGCGCCAGCAGCCAAGACGGTCGTAGGGACCTAGCCAAAAACATTCAGTACTTC. Its translation is CASSQDGRRDLAKNIQYF.

This chain joins TRBV27 and TRBJ2-5, with D tentatively TRBD2 (6 bases). Germline CDR1 and CDR2: MNHEY and SMNVEV (reference sequence). The CDR3 covers 17 residues. Trimming took off 5 bases at V and 3 bases at J, with 22 bases between the two ends. The CDR3 coding sequence is TGTGCCAGCAGTAAGGGCCGGCGGGGCGTCGGGAAAGAGACCCAGTACTTC. It translates to CASSKGRRGVGKETQYF.